This paragraph reports one T cell receptor beta chain. One junction end disagrees with the germline gene, perhaps due to a read error. The participants were between about 18 and 90 years old and came from 24 US areas. TCRdb's table, derived via immunoSEQ multiplex PCR, lists solely in-frame clones and lacks some. Here the sample spans around 330,000 clones, roughly 89% being singletons. The sample originates from a study of blood T cell repertoires in COVID-19. In the study overall: From T cells, B-cell-depleted T cells, or PBMCs came the material, which was cDNA or gDNA.

Germline V gives CDR1 SGDLS, CDR2 YYNGEE. The CDR3 extends over 16 amino acids. This TCR came from a man in his sixties who had recovered from COVID-19. V usage is TRBV9 and J usage is TRBJ2-3, with 8 bases identical to TRBD2. The sequenced material came from PBMCs or T cells enriched from blood (not recorded which). The CDR3 DNA reads TGTGCCAGCAGCGGTCCACGGACTAGCAGCAGAGATACGCAGTATTTT. Protein product: CASSGPRTSSRDTQYF.